What follows is one TCR beta chain and its context. A few counts support this clone. Its binding antigen is unknown. Per-nucleotide qualities are absent, and no much larger clonotype sits a single base away. The cohort comprised some 680 healthy bone marrow donors. At the time of sampling, all cohort members were nominally healthy, though unrecorded immune exposures were likely present. The donor tested CMV seropositive, placing the donor among the 250 to 350 seropositive members of the cohort. Each donor provided a peripheral blood sample, and peripheral blood mononuclear cells were used for TCR beta sequencing. Genomic DNA was extracted from the blood cell samples with the Qiagen DNeasy Blood Extraction Kit. Trimming leaves V shorter by 3 bases and J shorter by 1 base, with the junction holding 4 bases beyond the gene matches. Taken from the germline V gene, the CDR1 and CDR2 loops are MDHEN and SYDVKM. Spanning cysteine to phenylalanine, the CDR3 consists of 16 amino acids. Just CDR3 DNA is preserved here, 48 bases in frame from base 1.

The source of the sample is a study of cytomegalovirus exposure and HLA in healthy donors (dated by TCRdb to about 2017). Turning to the overall study: An earlier analysis of several hundred of the donors reported 250 to 300 Gb of sequence data and 100 million to 130 million unique TCR beta sequences from about 200 million T cells. In an earlier analysis of a few hundred of the donors, high-throughput TCR beta sequencing was used to judge whether each TCR beta V gene segment behaved as functional or pseudogenic. On average, around 200,000 unique TCR beta nucleotide sequences were sequenced per donor among a few hundred genotyped donors of the cohort, with approximately 18% of those sequences being non-productive. The study profiled the T cell repertoires of 500 to 800 subjects by immunosequencing and related them to cytomegalovirus serostatus. Of the roughly 400 genotyped donors, around 81% fell in the genetic ancestry cluster associated with self-reported Caucasian donors. The study combined high-throughput TCR immunosequencing, statistical association of individual TCRs with disease status, and machine learning to predict cytomegalovirus infection status. A later genetic analysis took genome-wide SNP genotypes for about 55% of the roughly 670 donors and used that subset as a discovery cohort. Roughly 5 DR-DQ haplotypes were treated as single units for association and clustering because of strong linkage in the cohort. HLA typing covered class I and class II loci at four-digit resolution. Rather than drawing on any new phenotypic data, the later analysis identified candidate immune exposures from TCR beta sequences and the way those sequences occurred across donors. Every repertoire in the discovery cohort had been generated on one and the same sequencing platform. In addition to the first cohort of roughly 700 subjects, a separate validation cohort of 130 or so different subjects was used. Roughly 300 gigabases of sequencing data and around 80 million unique TCR sequences made up an early release that covered fewer than 650 HLA-typed donors. Donor age, sex, ethnicity and CMV serostatus were compiled alongside the repertoire data. The aim of the study was to test whether cataloging public T cell receptors could identify signatures of past pathogen exposure. A later analysis re-examined previously published TCR beta repertoires from several hundred donors and added high-resolution HLA genotyping to investigate patterns of TCR occurrence. Typing coverage varied by locus: 629-630 donors for A, B, C, DRB1 and DQB1; about 520 for DQA1; more than 600 for DPA1; about 450 for DPB1. Beyond this particular receptor, the publication reports: In a later analysis, 16,951 TCR beta sequences were associated with specific HLA alleles at a false discovery rate of 0.05. A later genetic analysis reported fewer N-insertions in productive TCRs among donors in an Asian-associated ancestry cluster than the roughly 640-donor mean. Because the 87-base-pair reads could not distinguish some IMGT-functional V segments, including TRBV6-2 and TRBV6-3, those segments were excluded. In both the original and validation cohorts, the classifier was reported to diagnose cytomegalovirus status with high specificity and sensitivity. Across donors, most TCR sequences were observed very rarely, whereas some public TCRs were present in many individuals. According to a later analysis, parvovirus B19, influenza, CMV and Epstein-Barr virus appeared linked to several top co-occurrence clusters. The study listed 164 TCR beta chains as associated with cytomegalovirus. In a later analysis, HLA-associated TCR beta chains were found to be more clonally expanded and to have lower generation probabilities than equally common non-associated chains. A few of the identified cytomegalovirus-associated TCR beta chains were confirmed in vitro to be specific for cytomegalovirus antigens. Assigning TCR associations to individual alleles was difficult when HLA alleles, especially DR and DQ, strongly co-occurred. Presence/absence analyses assumed roughly uniform sequencing depth across donors, an assumption that may not hold. According to a later analysis, TCR association rates differed among HLA loci, with DRB1 alleles showing the most associated TCRs and HLA-C alleles showing the fewest. Only TCR beta chains were sequenced in this cohort, and the absence of alpha or paired-chain data limited detectable features. Because HLA typing was missing for some donors at each locus, association tests included only the typed subset. Correlated functional status among segregating V segments might be attributable to linkage disequilibrium, but an unknown experimental factor could not be ruled out. Most CMV-associated TCR beta chains appeared to be HLA-restricted in a later analysis, and the HLA associations seemed to be driven largely by CMV exposure. A further reported finding was that TCR beta sequences accurately predicted the HLA-A and HLA-B alleles for most subjects in the first cohort. In a later genetic analysis, a missense DCLRE1C variant was associated with V-gene and J-gene trimming of TCR beta chains, and the association was replicated in an independent cohort. Because counts were too low, roughly 18 rarely observed V segments, including chromosome 9 orphons, were left out of the earlier analysis of about 500 of the donors. For the cohort, immune exposure information was limited to CMV serostatus. It was suggested by the authors that the approach could potentially be generalized to other disease states and immunological phenotypes. In an earlier analysis of approximately 590 of the donors, most TCR beta V segments were observed in productive rearrangements about 87% or about 30% of the time, broadly matching IMGT annotations. A cluster of highly shared sequence variants was judged likely to be a technical artifact of the sequencing pipeline.

The library was prepared using the immunoSEQ multiplex PCR assay. For the multiplex PCR, a mixture combining 60 forward primers for TCR Vbeta segments and 13 reverse primers for TCR Jbeta segments was used. The CDR3 region of rearranged TCR beta genes was amplified from genomic DNA with a multiplex PCR assay. Amplified TCR beta libraries were sequenced as 87-base-pair reads on the Illumina HiSeq System. The authors processed their data as follows. A later analysis tallied roughly 76 million unique TCR beta chains across the 650 to 750 repertoires, and approximately 9.9 million of those chains were shared by two or more donors. To remove PCR and sequencing errors, raw reads were error-corrected and collapsed into unique sequences using a nearest-neighbor algorithm that merged closely related sequences. To assign V, D and J gene segments, CDR3 sequences were aligned to IMGT reference sequences. Each retained sequence needed at least a six-nucleotide match to both a V gene segment and a J gene segment. Rearrangements were classified as productive when the CDR3 lacked stop codons and remained in frame with V and J, and all other rearrangements were classified as non-productive. CDR3 was defined by IMGT convention, running from the second conserved V-encoded cysteine to the conserved J-encoded phenylalanine. Sequences without an unambiguous match to a single V gene segment were excluded from the earlier analysis of over 500 of the donors. An earlier analysis of roughly 590 of the donors called V segments functional above 56.7% productive rearrangements and segregating when the between-donor standard deviation exceeded 5%. A statistical classification framework was built to diagnose cytomegalovirus status from the catalog of TCR beta chain sequences. V and J gene assignment, in a later analysis, came from comparing TCR nucleotide sequences with IMGT/GENE-DB human TR gene sequences. In a later analysis, CDR3 sequences and most-parsimonious VDJ recombination scenarios were assigned using the TCRdist pipeline. In a later analysis, each TCR beta chain was defined by its CDR3 amino acid sequence together with its V-gene family, and reads lacking a unique V-gene family were excluded. In a later analysis, 450 to 600 highly shared, low-generation-probability nucleotide sequences were removed to address suspected cross-contamination and a sequencing artifact. In a later analysis, a clonal expansion index for each public chain was calculated from normalized within-repertoire ranks of inferred template counts. In a later analysis, generation probabilities were computed with a VDJ recombination model fitted to out-of-frame rearrangements, and the resulting probabilities were checked against IGoR. In a later analysis, hypergeometric tests were used to score TCR-TCR, TCR-HLA and TCR-CMV co-occurrence, with a repertoire-size bias correction applied to TCR pairs. To estimate false discovery rates, a later analysis permuted the HLA or CMV assignments 20 times. In a later analysis, co-occurring TCRs were grouped with DBSCAN, and TCRdist sequence similarity was added when clustering was performed within HLA-allele-positive subsets. For co-occurrence clustering, repertoires with fewer than 30,000 or more than 120,000 public chains were excluded, along with about five repertoires with anomalous nucleotide sharing. The table was pulled from immuneACCESS by TCRdb, which kept in-frame rearrangements only. Such tables lose some clones; where checked, under half of the loss comes from unresolved V genes, and the rest has no known cause. The V and J calls and clone size come from that table; D and trimming were worked out from the DNA. The sample records 150,000 to 200,000 clones, approximately 80% of which are singletons. The ten largest clones take up more than 8% of the sample.

Material for sequencing was PBMCs. The rearranged chain carries TRBV28 and TRBJ1-5, and TRBD1 matches 9 of the central bases. The receptor was isolated from a male donor in good health and CMV-seropositive. The CDR3 protein is CASSLGTGLSNQPQHF. The DNA reads TGTGCCAGCAGTTTGGGGACAGGGCTCAGCAATCAGCCCCAGCATTTT.